This T cell receptor (beta chain) comes out of a study of shared clonotypes between healthy human individuals. CDR3 size: 16 residues. Germline loops: CDR1 SNHLY, CDR2 FYNNEI. The ends lost 6 bases at V and 7 bases at J; junction bases unmatched: 11. Study-level results: Sorted-subset sequencing, rarefaction showed, was incomplete despite large depth. On the whole, naive subsets had larger estimated richness than memory subsets had.

As for this clone: Its antigen remains unknown.

Clones were read by immunoSEQ multiplex PCR, and TCRdb kept only the in-frame ones, dropping some. The sample lists millions of clones, 85% to 95% occurring once. Healthy HIV-negative adults without recent acute infections or vaccinations served as donors. This sequence was found in a man between 18 and 29 years old in good health. Some clones in this sample may be carry-over from other donors' samples. The sequencing input was naive CD4+ T cells from PBMCs. Subset described: CD45RA+ positively selected. The chain links TRBV2 to TRBJ2-2, with 10 bases lining up with TRBD2. CDR3 bases: TGTGCCAGCAGCGCCGTCCCAGCGGGAGGGATCGGGGAGCTGTTTTTT. Amino acids: CASSAVPAGGIGELFF.